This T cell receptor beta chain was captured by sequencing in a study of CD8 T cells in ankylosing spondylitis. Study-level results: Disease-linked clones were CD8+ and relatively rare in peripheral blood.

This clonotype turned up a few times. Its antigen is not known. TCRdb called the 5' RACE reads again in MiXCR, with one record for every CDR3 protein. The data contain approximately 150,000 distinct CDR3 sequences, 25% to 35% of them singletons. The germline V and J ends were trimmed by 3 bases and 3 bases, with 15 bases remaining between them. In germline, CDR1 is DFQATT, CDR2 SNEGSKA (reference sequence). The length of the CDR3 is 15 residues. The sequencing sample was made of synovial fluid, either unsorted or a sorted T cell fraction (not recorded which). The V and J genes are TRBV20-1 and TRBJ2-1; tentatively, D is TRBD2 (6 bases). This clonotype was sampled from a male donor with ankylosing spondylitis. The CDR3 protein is CSASSRSGLYNEQFF. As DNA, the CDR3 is TGCAGTGCTAGTTCGCGTAGCGGACTCTACAATGAGCAGTTCTTC.